This T cell receptor beta chain is from a study of identical twins. This clonotype was observed at least ten times. The antigen is undetermined. Findings and caveats of the study: Recombination models fit unrelated individuals' TCR alpha sharing but underestimated twins'. Within beta out-of-frame sequences, the excess sharing observed between twins was weaker. Conclusions were drawn cross-sectionally by statistical analysis, without following the same donors.

Unique molecular identifiers were in the cDNA, with template-switch universal primer binding. TCRdb re-called the 5' RACE reads through MiXCR, storing one row per CDR3 protein. Of approximately 300,000 distinct CDR3 sequences listed, 8% to 9.5% are singletons. The same data also went into a second study, on yellow fever vaccine responses in identical twins.

Source material: CD8+ T cells sorted from blood. This receptor was identified in a woman aged 18 to 35 in good health.

CDR3 nucleotide sequence: TGTGCCAGCAGTTTAGAGGGGGGGCATACTGAAGCTTTCTTT. It codes for CASSLEGGHTEAFF. This chain links TRBV12-3 or TRBV12-4 with TRBJ1-1; maybe TRBD1 (6 bases). CDR3 length: 14 residues. Between the trimmed V and J ends, which lost 1 base and 5 bases, there was a span of 11 bases.